The 17 T cell receptor beta chains below all came from one sample that was sequenced in a study of blood T cell repertoires in COVID-19. Clones were read by immunoSEQ multiplex PCR, and TCRdb kept only the in-frame ones, dropping some. The sample records fewer than 150,000 clones, about four fifths being singletons. Sequencing was done on a sample of peripheral blood. These receptors were collected from a man of 80 years or more with acute or convalescent COVID-19.

The V call is TRBV10-3, the J call TRBJ1-1; D is uncertain. CDR3 length: 13 amino acids. V was cut by 8 bases and J by 1 base, with 11 bases left in between. CDR1 ENHRY and CDR2 SYGVKD come from the germline V gene. CDR3 in amino acids: CAIAKEWNTEAFF. For the CDR3, the DNA is TGTGCCATCGCAAAGGAGTGGAACACTGAAGCTTTCTTT.

This clone was observed a few times. The chain combines TRBV7-2 with TRBJ2-1, with 9 nucleotides matching TRBD1. Germline lookup yields CDR1 SGHTA and CDR2 FQGNSA. The V and J ends lost 0 bases and 0 bases, in that order; junction bases with no gene match: 12. The CDR3 is 20 amino acids. Here the CDR3 reads CASSLAEGQGWQSSYNEQFF. In DNA form, the CDR3 reads TGTGCCAGCAGCTTAGCCGAGGGACAGGGATGGCAAAGCTCCTACAATGAGCAGTTCTTC.

The chain has TRBV28 and TRBJ1-1; 7 positions agree with TRBD1. The CDR3 is made up of 14 amino acids. J was trimmed by 0 bases and V by 6 bases; bases with no gene match: 4. CDR1 MDHEN and CDR2 SYDVKM come from the germline V gene. The CDR3 DNA reads as TGTGCCAGCAGCCGACAGGGCTTGAACACTGAAGCTTTCTTT. This sequence encodes CASSRQGLNTEAFF.

The chain has TRBV4-1 and TRBJ1-6; a possible D gene is TRBD1 (5 bases). V was pared by 3 bases and J by 10 bases, with 16 bases between. Germline V lookup: CDR1 MGHRA, CDR2 YSYEKL. The CDR3 loop spans 15 amino acids. The CDR3 reads CASSQWGGIISPLHF. Here the CDR3 DNA reads TGCGCCAGCAGCCAGTGGGGGGGAATAATATCACCCCTCCACTTT.

This chain connects TRBV5-8 to TRBJ2-1; D remains ambiguous. Trimming took 4 bases from V and 7 from J, leaving 6 bases between them. The CDR3 has 11 residues. The germline V gene has CDR1 SGHTS and CDR2 YDEGEE. CDR3 protein: CASSLLNEQFF. CDR3 DNA sequence: TGTGCCAGCAGCCTCTTAAATGAGCAGTTCTTC.

Worth noting for this clone: The sample has other DNA sequences that encode this CDR3 too. The chain joins TRBV6-5 to TRBJ1-4; tentative D call: TRBD1 (5 bases). This CDR3 comprises 12 residues. V lost 6 bases and J 8 bases, leaving 10 bases between the germline ends. The germline gives CDR1 MNHEY, CDR2 SVGAGI. The CDR3 DNA sequence: TGTGCCAGCAGACGCGGGGGAGAAAAACTGTTTTTT. It codes for CASRRGGEKLFF.

The rearrangement uses TRBV29-1 and TRBJ1-6, with 11 bases that match TRBD1. CDR3 length: 15 amino acids. In germline, CDR1 is SQVTM, CDR2 ANQGSEA. J was trimmed by 4 bases and V by 5 bases; bases with no gene match: 4. The CDR3 nucleotides read TGCAGCGTTCGGACAGGGGGCGGTTATAATTCACCCCTCCACTTT. Encoded protein: CSVRTGGGYNSPLHF.

V is TRBV5-5 and J is TRBJ2-3; 12 nucleotides agree with TRBD2. The CDR3 is 14 amino acids. V was pared by 3 bases and J by 5 bases, with 1 base of the junction left unmatched. Germline V gene sequence: CDR1 SGHKS, CDR2 YYEKEE (reference sequence). The CDR3 spells CASSSTSGGDTQYF. The CDR3 DNA follows: TGTGCCAGCAGCTCGACTAGCGGGGGAGATACGCAGTATTTT.

The rearrangement joins TRBV7-8 to TRBJ1-4, with 7 bases matching TRBD1. The CDR3 totals 14 residues. With 4 bases clipped from V and 4 bases from J, the junction kept 3 bases outside the gene matches. The germline V gene encodes CDR1 SGHVS and CDR2 FQNEAQ. In DNA, the CDR3 is TGTGCCAGCAGCTCGGGACAGATTAATGAAAAACTGTTTTTT. Translated, it gives CASSSGQINEKLFF.

The chain combines TRBV11-3 with TRBJ2-1; 10 nucleotides line up with TRBD2. The CDR3 has 18 residues. J lost 3 bases, V lost 5 bases, and 13 bases had no gene match. The V gene's germline CDR1 is SGHNT and CDR2 YENEEA. CDR3 sequence reads: CASSPGVGERGGYNEQFF. The DNA for the CDR3 is TGTGCCAGCAGCCCCGGAGTTGGTGAGCGGGGGGGCTACAATGAGCAGTTCTTC.

J is TRBJ1-6 and V is TRBV6-1; 7 bases align to TRBD1. Germline CDR1 reads MNHNS; CDR2 reads SASEGT. J gave up 9 bases and V 1 base, and 12 bases lay outside the gene matches. CDR3 length: 17 residues. The CDR3 DNA sequence: TGTGCCAGCAGTGAAGTCATAAGGGGGCGAAATGGTTCACCCCTCCACTTT. It translates to CASSEVIRGRNGSPLHF.

CDR3 DNA sequence: TGTGCCAGCAGCCCAGGTGGGGACAGTAATTCACCCCTCCACTTT. Its translation: CASSPGGDSNSPLHF. The rearrangement joins TRBV7-2 to TRBJ1-6, with 7 bases that match TRBD1. The length of the CDR3 is 15 residues. Germline values: CDR1 SGHTA, CDR2 FQGNSA. The trim removed 5 bases at V and 6 bases at J, leaving 7 bases unmatched.

The chain joins TRBV11-2 to TRBJ2-7; D not certain. V was trimmed by 2 bases and J by 2 bases, leaving 10 bases between them. The germline V gene has CDR1 SGHAT and CDR2 FQNNGV. The CDR3 loop spans 14 amino acids. Written as DNA, the CDR3 is TGTGCCAGCAGCTTAACCGACACCGCCTACGAGCAGTACTTC. Its translation is CASSLTDTAYEQYF.

The rearrangement links TRBV2 to TRBJ1-6, with D unclear. This CDR3 is 14 amino acids long. Germline CDR1 SNHLY, CDR2 FYNNEI. V lost 4 bases and J 6 bases, leaving 10 bases between the germline ends. CDR3 sequence: CASSADMGNSPLHF. CDR3 coding DNA: TGTGCCAGCAGTGCCGACATGGGTAATTCACCCCTCCACTTT.

Only a few counts were recorded for this clone. V and J are TRBV9 and TRBJ2-5; 7 bases agree with TRBD1. Germline V gene sequence: CDR1 SGDLS, CDR2 YYNGEE. J was trimmed by 3 bases and V by 3 bases; bases with no gene match: 17. The CDR3 contains 18 residues. CDR3 region: CASSARAGTAYTKETQYF. CDR3 DNA sequence: TGTGCCAGCAGCGCCCGGGCAGGGACAGCCTATACTAAAGAGACCCAGTACTTC.

V usage is TRBV4-3 and J usage is TRBJ2-7, with 8 bases identical to TRBD2. Germline CDR1 reads LGHNA; CDR2 reads YSLEER. This CDR3 contains 15 residues. V was clipped by 0 bases and J by 3 bases; unmatched bases: 4. DNA for the CDR3: TGCGCCAGCAGCCAAGAATTTGCGGGGGGCTACGAGCAGTACTTC. Its translation is CASSQEFAGGYEQYF.

CDR3 amino acids: CASSQEGQGYEKLFF. The DNA of the CDR3 is TGCGCCAGCAGCCAAGAGGGACAGGGCTATGAAAAACTGTTTTTT. This rearrangement joins TRBV4-1 to TRBJ1-4; 9 nucleotides agree with TRBD1. This CDR3 has 15 amino acids. The germline V gene has CDR1 MGHRA and CDR2 YSYEKL. Trimming took 0 bases from V and 6 from J; bases not matched to a gene: 2.